Each of the 8 T cell receptor beta chains below was sequenced from the same sample in a study of CD8 T cells in ankylosing spondylitis. Each CDR3 protein gets one entry after TCRdb re-called the 5' RACE reads with MiXCR. The sample consists of 200,000 to 250,000 distinct CDR3 sequences, about 17% of them appearing once. Study results and limitations: It appeared that ankylosing spondylitis blood was characterized by a TCR beta motif of about eight highly homologous variants.

Their recognized antigens are unknown. The sequencing input was blood, either unsorted or a sorted T cell fraction (not recorded which). The source of these receptors is a male donor with ankylosing spondylitis.

This clonotype was recorded a few times. The chain combines TRBV7-3 with TRBJ2-3; TRBD2 matches 12 bases. Trimming removed 4 bases from V and 3 bases from J; junction bases left unmatched: 5. Germline CDR1 reads SGHTA; CDR2 reads FQGTGA. CDR3 length: 16 residues. The CDR3 bases are TGTGCCAGCAGCTGGCTAGCGGGAGGGCCAACAGATACGCAGTATTTT. Its protein is CASSWLAGGPTDTQYF.

V gene TRBV5-5 combines with J gene TRBJ1-5; TRBD1 aligns across 7 bases. CDR1 is SGHKS and CDR2 is YYEKEE in the germline V gene (reference sequence). The CDR3 runs 13 residues. The ends lost 0 bases at V and 7 bases at J; junction bases unmatched: 1. In nucleotides, the CDR3 is TGTGCCAGCAGCTTGGAGGGACAGCAGCCCCAGCATTTT. This sequence encodes CASSLEGQQPQHF.

CDR3 nucleotides: TGCAGTGCGCCAACAGGGGGCATCAATGAGCAGTTCTTC. Translation gives CSAPTGGINEQFF. The genes are TRBV20-1 and TRBJ2-1; 9 bases are a match to TRBD1. The V segment lost 6 bases and the J segment 6 bases; nucleotides outside the gene matches: 6. Germline CDR1 is DFQATT and CDR2 is SNEGSKA (reference sequence). The CDR3 totals 13 residues.

The chain recombines TRBV29-1 with TRBJ2-7; possibly TRBD1 for D (7 bases). V lost 7 bases, J lost 2 bases, and 18 bases lay in between. Germline V lookup: CDR1 SQVTM, CDR2 ANQGSEA. The CDR3 extends over 14 amino acids. CDR3 region: CSAELRGVPYEQYF. CDR3 nucleotides: TGCAGCGCCGAACTCAGGGGGGTCCCCTACGAGCAGTACTTC.

This clonotype was counted at least ten times. The junction departs from the called germline gene at one end, perhaps through a read error. The rearrangement uses TRBV12-3 or TRBV12-4 and TRBJ2-3; D gene unclear. The CDR3 loop spans 13 amino acids. The CDR3 reads CASCLMSTDTQYF. CDR3 nucleotides: TGTGCCAGCTGTTTGATGAGCACAGATACGCAGTATTTT.

The genes are TRBV11-3 and TRBJ2-1; D gene ambiguous. Between the trimmed V and J ends, which lost 5 bases and 6 bases, there was a span of 14 bases. CDR3 length: 14 amino acids. Germline CDR1 and CDR2: SGHNT and YENEEA. The CDR3 coding sequence is TGTGCCAGCAGCCCCCGGGCTAGGCCCAATGAGCAGTTCTTC. Its protein product is CASSPRARPNEQFF.

V is TRBV28 and J is TRBJ1-2; no clear D gene. The CDR3 is 15 residues long. The germline CDR1 and CDR2 sequences are MDHEN and SYDVKM. V was cut by 2 bases and J by 4 bases, with 14 bases left in between. The CDR3 region has the DNA TGTGCCAGCAGTTTAGCGGCGAGAGTTCCCTATGGCTACACCTTC. It yields the protein CASSLAARVPYGYTF.

This clonotype occurred a few times. V gene TRBV4-3 combines with J gene TRBJ2-1, with TRBD2 identical over 11 bases. Germline CDR1 and CDR2: LGHNA and YSLEER. V trimming: 0 bases; J trimming: 6 bases; junction bases outside the gene matches: 4. This CDR3 comprises 16 residues. Here the CDR3 reads CASSQDSGRAGNEQFF. The CDR3 DNA reads TGCGCCAGCAGCCAAGATAGCGGGAGGGCCGGCAATGAGCAGTTCTTC.